A single sample gave rise to the 30 T cell receptor beta chains below, sequenced in a study of blood T cell repertoires in COVID-19. Profiled with immunoSEQ multiplex PCR; TCRdb holds only in-frame clones, not every one. The sample includes over 110,000 clones, approximately 87% of them seen just once. The specimen was PBMCs or T cells enriched from blood (not recorded which). These receptors all stem from a man over 45 in a cohort exposed to, infected with or recovered from COVID-19 (not recorded which).

The gene calls are TRBV6-4 and TRBJ1-2; the D gene is possibly TRBD1 (5 bases). The CDR3 is 13 amino acids. The germline CDR1 and CDR2 sequences are MRHNA and SNTAGT. V shed 5 bases and J shed 6 bases, with 13 bases lying between them. In DNA, the CDR3 is TGTGCCAGCAGTTCGTACGCAGGGAATGGCTACACCTTC. It encodes CASSSYAGNGYTF.

The CDR3 DNA sequence: TGCGCCAGCAGCTTGGACCTCCAGACTAGCGGGAGCCCAAATGAGCAGTTCTTC. It is translated as CASSLDLQTSGSPNEQFF. The chain is built from TRBV5-1 and TRBJ2-1; 12 positions agree with TRBD2. The CDR3 loop spans 18 amino acids. CDR1 is SGHRS, CDR2 YFSETQ, per germline. The V and J ends lost 0 bases and 7 bases, in that order; junction bases with no gene match: 11.

The chain joins TRBV19 to TRBJ1-1; D is perhaps TRBD1 (6 bases). Between the trimmed V and J ends, which lost 7 bases and 4 bases, there was a span of 13 bases. The CDR3 loop spans 13 amino acids. Germline-derived CDR1 and CDR2 are LNHDA and SQIVND (reference sequence). CDR3 sequence (DNA): TGTGCCAGTAATACAGGGTTGGGCACTGAAGCTTTCTTT. As protein: CASNTGLGTEAFF. Complete variable domain (other parts from reference TRBV19 and TRBJ1-1): DGGITQSPKYLFRKEGQNVTLSCEQNLNHDAMYWYRQDPGQGLRLIYYSQIVNDFQKGDIAEGYSVSREKKESFPLTVTSAQKNPTAFYLCASNTGLGTEAFFGQGTRLTVV.

The chain links TRBV9 to TRBJ2-2; D remains ambiguous. The CDR3 sequence is 15 residues long. Trimming pared 0 bases from V and 1 base from J, leaving 7 bases between. CDR1 is SGDLS and CDR2 is YYNGEE in the germline V gene. DNA for the CDR3: TGTGCCAGCAGCGTAGATAGAAGGAACACCGGGGAGCTGTTTTTT. Amino acids: CASSVDRRNTGELFF.

The V call is TRBV6-6, the J call TRBJ1-6; 7 bases fit TRBD1. The CDR3 spans 16 residues. CDR1 MNHNY and CDR2 SVGAGI come from the germline V gene (reference sequence). V lost 0 bases and J lost 7; bases outside the gene matches: 6. CDR3 residues: CASSYSMTGQNSPLHF. CDR3 in DNA: TGTGCCAGCAGTTACTCGATGACAGGGCAAAATTCACCCCTCCACTTT.

This sequence joins TRBV4-3 and TRBJ2-1, with TRBD2 as a possible D gene (6 bases). The V gene lost 4 bases and the J gene lost 4 bases, with 8 bases spanning the gap. The CDR3 covers 13 residues. CDR1 is LGHNA and CDR2 is YSLEER in the germline V gene. The CDR3 DNA reads TGCGCCAGCAGCCCGGGAGTTTACAATGAGCAGTTCTTC. This sequence encodes CASSPGVYNEQFF.

The rearrangement joins TRBV12-3 or TRBV12-4 to TRBJ2-2; D gene uncertain. V was cut by 6 bases and J by 2 bases, with 7 bases left in between. CDR3 length equals 13 residues. CDR3 in amino acids: CASSDSNTGELFF. CDR3 nucleotide sequence: TGTGCCAGCAGCGACTCCAACACCGGGGAGCTGTTTTTT.

The CDR3 nucleotides are TGTGCCAGCAGTTTCGGGGGGGGCGCCGCTCCGACCTACAATGAGCAGTTCTTC. Its translation: CASSFGGGAAPTYNEQFF. The genes are TRBV28 and TRBJ2-1, with TRBD2 matching 8 bases. The CDR3 contains 18 residues. The junction had 12 bases not matched to a gene; V was cut back by 3 bases and J by 2 bases. Germline CDR1 reads MDHEN; CDR2 reads SYDVKM.

The chain carries TRBV6-1 and TRBJ1-5, with 10 bases lining up with TRBD1. J gave up 6 bases and V 3 bases, and 5 bases lay outside the gene matches. This CDR3 is 15 amino acids long. From germline, CDR1 is MNHNS and CDR2 SASEGT. The CDR3 reads CASSEMGQGLQPQHF. Written as DNA, the CDR3 is TGTGCCAGCAGTGAGATGGGACAGGGGCTTCAGCCCCAGCATTTT.

The J gene is TRBJ1-1, the V gene TRBV24-1; no reliable D call. This CDR3 region has 13 residues. From germline, CDR1 is KGHDR and CDR2 SFDVKD. The V gene lost 3 bases and the J gene lost 5 bases, with 9 bases spanning the gap. CDR3 residues: CATSDAGGTEAFF. Here the CDR3 DNA reads TGTGCCACCAGTGATGCGGGTGGAACTGAAGCTTTCTTT.

J is TRBJ1-2 and V is TRBV5-6; 11 nucleotides agree with TRBD1. The V segment lost 3 bases and the J segment 8 bases; nucleotides outside the gene matches: 3. Germline V gene sequence: CDR1 SGHDT, CDR2 YYEEEE. This CDR3 region has 13 residues. The CDR3 is CASSWDRGGGYTF. The CDR3 DNA reads TGTGCCAGCAGCTGGGACAGGGGGGGCGGCTACACCTTC.

The chain recombines TRBV5-1 with TRBJ1-1; 9 bases agree with TRBD1. This CDR3 contains 15 residues. Trimming at V came to 8 bases and at J to 6 bases, leaving 14 bases not matched to a gene. CDR1 and CDR2 (germline): SGHRS, YFSETQ. The CDR3 spells CASGQGDRVTPEAFF. The CDR3 coding sequence is TGCGCCAGTGGGCAAGGGGACAGGGTCACCCCTGAAGCTTTCTTT.

This chain links TRBV7-2 with TRBJ2-7; weak D call: TRBD1 (6 bases). This CDR3 is 14 amino acids long. Trimming shortened V by 2 bases and J by 2 bases, and 10 bases separated the two germline ends. Germline loops: CDR1 SGHTA, CDR2 FQGNSA. CDR3 residues: CASSLLGGPYEQYF. As DNA, the CDR3 is TGTGCCAGCAGCTTATTAGGGGGTCCCTACGAGCAGTACTTC.

The rearrangement uses TRBV27 and TRBJ2-7; tentatively, D is TRBD2 (5 bases). The V gene's germline CDR1 is MNHEY and CDR2 SMNVEV (reference sequence). This CDR3 is 13 amino acids long. V was cut by 3 bases and J by 4 bases, with 10 bases left in between. CDR3 loop: CASSFGVAYEQYF. DNA for the CDR3: TGTGCCAGCAGTTTCGGGGTTGCGTACGAGCAGTACTTC.

V is TRBV13 and J is TRBJ1-6; D is unclear. V lost 5 bases to trimming and J lost 7 bases, with 15 bases between them. The germline V gene encodes CDR1 PRHDT and CDR2 FYEKMQ (reference sequence). The CDR3 consists of 15 residues. The CDR3 DNA sequence: TGTGCCAGCAGCCTCGCGCTGGGAGGGAATTCACCCCTCCACTTT. Encoded protein: CASSLALGGNSPLHF. Filled out from reference TRBV13 and TRBJ1-6, the complete variable domain reads AAGVIQSPRHLIKEKRETATLKCYPIPRHDTVYWYQQGPGQDPQFLISFYEKMQSDKGSIPDRFSAQQFSDYHSELNMSSLELGDSALYFCASSLALGGNSPLHFGNGTRLTVT.

The chain links TRBV9 to TRBJ2-1; D uncertain. CDR3 length: 14 amino acids. Trimming cost V 0 bases and J 4 bases, with 8 bases left between them. Germline CDR1 reads SGDLS; CDR2 reads YYNGEE. CDR3 sequence reads: CASSVETLYNEQFF. CDR3 DNA: TGTGCCAGCAGCGTAGAGACTCTGTACAATGAGCAGTTCTTC.

This chain connects TRBV7-7 to TRBJ2-1; TRBD1 agrees at 9 bases. The CDR3 is 15 residues long. Germline CDR1 reads SSHAT; CDR2 reads FNYEAQ (reference sequence). With V trimmed by 1 base and J by 5 bases, 3 bases remained unmatched. The CDR3: CASSLEQGANNEQFF. The CDR3 bases are TGTGCCAGCAGCTTAGAACAGGGGGCCAACAATGAGCAGTTCTTC.

The CDR3 spells CASSDTGTEESPLHF. In DNA, the CDR3 is TGTGCCAGCAGCGACACCGGGACAGAGGAGTCACCCCTCCACTTT. The chain uses TRBV9 and TRBJ1-6; 7 bases align to TRBD1. After removal of 3 bases from V and 10 bases from J, the junction contained 10 bases not matched to a gene. The CDR3 is 15 residues long. CDR1 is SGDLS and CDR2 is YYNGEE in the germline V gene.

This clone showed up just a few times. This chain joins TRBV2 and TRBJ1-5; D might be TRBD1 (5 bases). CDR3 length equals 17 residues. V was clipped by 5 bases and J by 4 bases, with 21 bases between them. From germline, CDR1 is SNHLY and CDR2 FYNNEI. In DNA, the CDR3 is TGTGCCAGCAGTTTGGGATTGATGGGACTGACAAATCAGCCCCAGCATTTT. Its protein product is CASSLGLMGLTNQPQHF.

CDR3: CASRRGLYLNTEAFF. CDR3 coding DNA: TGTGCCAGCAGGAGGGGACTCTACTTGAACACTGAAGCTTTCTTT. This chain joins TRBV28 and TRBJ1-1; maybe TRBD1 (5 bases). Deletions cut 6 bases from V and 0 bases from J, with 14 bases between. CDR3 length equals 15 residues. CDR1 MDHEN and CDR2 SYDVKM come from the germline V gene.

The chain combines TRBV24-1 with TRBJ1-4; unclear D gene. The ends were cut back, 7 bases at V and 0 bases at J, with 14 bases in the middle. This CDR3 is 16 amino acids long. Per the germline V gene, CDR1 is KGHDR and CDR2 is SFDVKD. The CDR3 reads CATSLSGYATNEKLFF. DNA of the CDR3: TGTGCCACCAGCCTTTCGGGGTATGCAACTAATGAAAAACTGTTTTTT.

The gene calls are TRBV28 and TRBJ1-4, with D possibly TRBD1 on 6 matching bases. Germline V CDR1 and CDR2: MDHEN, SYDVKM. V was trimmed by 3 bases and J by 11 bases, leaving 16 bases between them. The CDR3 is made up of 14 amino acids. CDR3 bases: TGTGCCAGCAGTTTGGGGCAGGGGCCTTCGAAACTGTTTTTT. Translation gives CASSLGQGPSKLFF.

This clone was observed a single time. The chain employs TRBV28 and TRBJ2-7; TRBD2 matches 11 bases. This CDR3 is built from 13 residues. Germline V CDR1 and CDR2: MDHEN, SYDVKM. The junction had 4 bases not matched to a gene; V was cut back by 10 bases and J by 2 bases. The CDR3 reads CATGLAGPYEQYF. Written as DNA, the CDR3 is TGTGCCACCGGACTAGCGGGCCCCTACGAGCAGTACTTC.

The V and J genes are TRBV2 and TRBJ1-2, with D possibly matching TRBD1 (5 bases). The CDR3 loop spans 14 amino acids. Trimming removed 4 bases at V and 8 bases at J, with 17 bases between. From germline, CDR1 is SNHLY and CDR2 FYNNEI. The CDR3 DNA follows: TGTGCCAGCAGTGTGGACCAGGGAAGCGGGGGCTACACCTTC. Translation: CASSVDQGSGGYTF.

This clone has just a few counts. The V call is TRBV9, the J call TRBJ2-5; a possible D gene is TRBD1 (7 bases). The germline CDR1 and CDR2 sequences are SGDLS and YYNGEE. The CDR3 totals 14 residues. Trimming removed 4 bases at V and 2 bases at J, with 12 bases between. Written as DNA, the CDR3 is TGTGCCAGCAGCCAGCCAGGGGGGCAAGAGACCCAGTACTTC. Its protein is CASSQPGGQETQYF. The whole variable domain, filled in from reference TRBV9 and TRBJ2-5, reads DSGVTQTPKHLITATGQRVTLRCSPRSGDLSVYWYQQSLDQGLQFLIQYYNGEERAKGNILERFSAQQFPDLHSELNLSSLELGDSALYFCASSQPGGQETQYFGPGTRLLVL.

This clone came up a few times. The chain employs TRBV7-9 and TRBJ1-2, with TRBD1 as a possible D gene (6 bases). The germline gives CDR1 SEHNR, CDR2 FQNEAQ (reference sequence). The V end was cut by 5 bases, the J end by 1 base, with 17 bases between. CDR3 size: 16 residues. As DNA, the CDR3 is TGTGCCAGCAGCCCGGGCACACAGGGAGATAACTATGGCTACACCTTC. Translating it yields CASSPGTQGDNYGYTF.

The J gene is TRBJ1-3, the V gene TRBV6-1, with D perhaps matching TRBD1 (5 bases). V lost 4 bases to trimming and J lost 3 bases, with 22 bases between them. Germline V gives CDR1 MNHNS, CDR2 SASEGT. The CDR3 runs 18 residues. Written as DNA, the CDR3 is TGTGCCAGCAGTGCCCGCCTGATATTGGGGGACTATGGAAACACCATATATTTT. Its translation is CASSARLILGDYGNTIYF.

The gene calls are TRBV28 and TRBJ2-4, with a tentative D call TRBD2 (7 bases). CDR1 is MDHEN, CDR2 SYDVKM, per germline. The CDR3 extends over 17 amino acids. V was cut by 1 base and J by 0 bases, with 13 bases left in between. The CDR3 reads CASSLLGGAKAKNIQYF. In DNA, the CDR3 is TGTGCCAGCAGTTTATTGGGGGGGGCAAAAGCCAAAAACATTCAGTACTTC.

The rearrangement links TRBV7-8 to TRBJ1-1; unclear D gene. Germline CDR1 SGHVS, CDR2 FQNEAQ. The CDR3 consists of 13 residues. V lost 3 bases and J 4 bases, leaving 9 bases between the germline ends. This CDR3 reads CASSFARSTEAFF. The CDR3 bases are TGTGCCAGCAGCTTTGCGCGATCCACTGAAGCTTTCTTT.

This chain links TRBV10-3 with TRBJ1-1, with D possibly being TRBD1 (6 bases). Trimming shortened V by 10 bases and J by 1 base, and 7 bases separated the two germline ends. This CDR3 is 11 amino acids long. Germline V gene data show CDR1 as ENHRY and CDR2 as SYGVKD. As DNA, the CDR3 is TGTGCCACGGGACAGAACACTGAAGCTTTCTTT. It translates to CATGQNTEAFF.